The following is a T cell receptor beta chain sequence with its context. This clone was seen a single time. The specificity of this receptor is unknown. Base qualities are missing; no much larger clone stands one base away. These data belong to a study of follicular helper T cells after annual influenza vaccination listed by TCRdb under 2017. Turning to the overall study: Blood was collected on days 0, 7 and 28 after each seasonal influenza vaccination. The 2013-2014 samples were cryopreserved, while the 2015 samples were processed right after collection. To study recall of cTfh clones, some subjects were followed across successive annual vaccinations spanning the 2013-2014, 2014-2015 and 2015-2016 seasons. Multi-year samples were available from six subjects, with four subjects covering two vaccination seasons and two subjects covering three seasons. One week after vaccination, a second recruited cohort of about eleven subjects (Table S1) displayed a similar ICOS+CD38+ cTfh response.

Via the germline V gene, CDR1 is SGHTA and CDR2 FQGNSA. Taken from cysteine to phenylalanine, the CDR3 has 14 residues. Only the CDR3 part of the read is kept: 42 bases, read in frame from the first base. Trimming leaves V shorter by 5 bases and J shorter by 5 bases, with the junction holding 4 bases beyond the gene matches. Reading the label with the study, this specimen's time point is: 2015-2016 season, pre-vaccination. Seasonal inactivated influenza vaccine (Fluvarix) was administered to adults, and sorted blood CD4 subsets were tracked by TCRB sequencing before and after vaccination. To be eligible, subjects had to live in the community and must not have received influenza vaccine in the previous 6 months. Exclusions included influenza vaccine contraindications, substance abuse, HIV/AIDS, active malignancy, immunomodulatory medication and active illness such as respiratory infection. At each time point, somewhere between roughly 40 and 110 mL of blood was taken. Non-naive CD4+CXCR5+PD-1+ cells were defined as circulating Tfh and were sorted into two fractions, ICOS+CD38+ and ICOS-CD38-. Either Ficoll-Paque PLUS or SepMate separation was used to isolate PBMC. Before DNA extraction, cell subsets were sorted from PBMC on a BD FACS Aria.

The library was produced with the immunoSEQ multiplex PCR assay. Adaptive Biotechnologies handled the TCRB amplification, library preparation, sequencing and preliminary bioinformatics at Survey level resolution. TCRB sequencing used multiplex PCR amplification of genomic DNA from sorted cTfh populations. Turning to the authors' computational methods: Clonality was computed in R as 1 minus normalized Shannon entropy; the Gini index was calculated with the R package ineq. Overlap score was the summed counts of shared sequences divided by total counts of all sequences in both compared samples. The significance of shared clonotypes was tested with Fisher's exact test, assuming a theoretical repertoire of 10^7 TCRB sequences. TCRdb limited this immuneACCESS table to in-frame rearrangements with V and J called. A share of clones is missing; checked studies link under half to unresolved V genes, and the rest is unexplained. V, J and clone size are those of that table, while D and trimming were read from the DNA. The sample includes 9,500 to 15,000 clones, with approximately 80% observed a single time. The ten largest clones add up to roughly 3.5% of the sample.

Study-level results and caveats: ICOS+CD38+ cTfh clonality correlated with the frequency of that population, and its change correlated with the change in circulating plasmablast frequency. Productive TCRB sequences were recovered from only roughly 9-21% of analyzed cells, so rare clonotypes could not be sampled. Day 7 ICOS+CD38+ clones were most often found later in ICOS-CD38- cTfh, suggesting that subset may serve as a memory reservoir. Successive annual vaccinations recalled a recurring oligoclonal ICOS+CD38+ cTfh response that included tetramer and AIM influenza-specific clonotypes.

The sample was CXCR5+ CD38- circulating T follicular helper cells from blood, taken on the day of influenza vaccination. The cell subset or site label corresponds to: circulating Tfh, non-naive CD4+CXCR5+PD-1+ (ICOS+CD38+ or ICOS-CD38-). The chain is encoded by TRBV7-2 joined to TRBJ2-5, with 11 middle bases fitting TRBD1. This TCR was recovered from an adult who received the influenza vaccine. The CDR3 is CASSPGTGGETQYF. The nucleotide sequence reads as follows: TGTGCCAGCAGCCCCGGGACAGGGGGTGAGACCCAGTACTTC.